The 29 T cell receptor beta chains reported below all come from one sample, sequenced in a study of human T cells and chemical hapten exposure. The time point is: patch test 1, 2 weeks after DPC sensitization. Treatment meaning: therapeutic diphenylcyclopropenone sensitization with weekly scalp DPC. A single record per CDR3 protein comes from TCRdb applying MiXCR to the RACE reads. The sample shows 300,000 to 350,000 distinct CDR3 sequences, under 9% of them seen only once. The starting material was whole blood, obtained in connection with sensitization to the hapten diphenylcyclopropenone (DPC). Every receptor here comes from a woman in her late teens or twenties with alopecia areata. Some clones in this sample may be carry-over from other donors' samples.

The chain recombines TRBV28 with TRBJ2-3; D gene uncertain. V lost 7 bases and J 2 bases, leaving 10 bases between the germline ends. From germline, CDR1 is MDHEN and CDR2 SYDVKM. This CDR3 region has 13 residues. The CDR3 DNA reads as TGTGCCAGCATTCGCCCATTCACAGATACGCAGTATTTT. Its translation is CASIRPFTDTQYF. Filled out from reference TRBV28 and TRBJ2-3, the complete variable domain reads DVKVTQSSRYLVKRTGEKVFLECVQDMDHENMFWYRQDPGLGLRLIYFSYDVKMKEKGDIPEGYSVSREKKERFSLILESASTNQTSMYLCASIRPFTDTQYFGPGTRLTVL.

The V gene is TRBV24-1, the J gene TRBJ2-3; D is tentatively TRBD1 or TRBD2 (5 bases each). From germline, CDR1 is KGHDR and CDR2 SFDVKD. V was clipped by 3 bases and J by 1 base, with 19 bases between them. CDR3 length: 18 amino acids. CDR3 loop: CATSDPPNSGPRTDTQYF. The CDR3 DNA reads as TGTGCCACCAGTGATCCCCCCAATTCGGGACCCCGCACAGATACGCAGTATTTT.

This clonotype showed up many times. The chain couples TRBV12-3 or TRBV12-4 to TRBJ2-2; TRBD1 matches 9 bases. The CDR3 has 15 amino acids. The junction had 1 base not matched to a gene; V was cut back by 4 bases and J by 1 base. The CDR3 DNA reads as TGTGCCAGCAGTTCGGGACAGGGGAACACCGGGGAGCTGTTTTTT. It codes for CASSSGQGNTGELFF.

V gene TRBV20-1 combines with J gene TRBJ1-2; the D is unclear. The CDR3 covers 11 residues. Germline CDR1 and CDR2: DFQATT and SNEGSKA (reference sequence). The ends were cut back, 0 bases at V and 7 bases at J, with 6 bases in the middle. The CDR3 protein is CSARDLPGYTF. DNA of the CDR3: TGCAGTGCTAGAGACCTCCCTGGCTACACCTTC.

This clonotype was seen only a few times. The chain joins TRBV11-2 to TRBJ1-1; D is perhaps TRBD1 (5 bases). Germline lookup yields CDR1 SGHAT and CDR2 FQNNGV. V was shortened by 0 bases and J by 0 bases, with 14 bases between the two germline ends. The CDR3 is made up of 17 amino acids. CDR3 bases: TGTGCCAGCAGCTTAGAAGGGGCAGCCAACATGAACACTGAAGCTTTCTTT. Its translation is CASSLEGAANMNTEAFF.

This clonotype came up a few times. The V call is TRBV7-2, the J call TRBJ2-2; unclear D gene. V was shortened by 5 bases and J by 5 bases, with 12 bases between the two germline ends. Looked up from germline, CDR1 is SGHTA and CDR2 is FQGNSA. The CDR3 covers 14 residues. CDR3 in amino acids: CASSMGVRTGELFF. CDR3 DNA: TGTGCCAGCAGCATGGGTGTTCGGACCGGGGAGCTGTTTTTT.

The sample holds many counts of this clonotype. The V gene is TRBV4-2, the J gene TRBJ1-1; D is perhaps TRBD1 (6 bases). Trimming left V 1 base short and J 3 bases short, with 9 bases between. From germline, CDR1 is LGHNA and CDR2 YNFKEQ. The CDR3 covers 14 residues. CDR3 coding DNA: TGTGCCAGCAGCCAAGCAGGGGAGGACACTGAAGCTTTCTTT. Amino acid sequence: CASSQAGEDTEAFF.

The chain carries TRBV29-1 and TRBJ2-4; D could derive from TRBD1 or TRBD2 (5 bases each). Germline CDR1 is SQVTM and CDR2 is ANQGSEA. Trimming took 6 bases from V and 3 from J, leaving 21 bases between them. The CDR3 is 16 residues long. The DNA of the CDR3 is TGCAGCGTCGGGACCCTAGCTGGAATGGACAAAAACATTCAGTACTTC. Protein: CSVGTLAGMDKNIQYF. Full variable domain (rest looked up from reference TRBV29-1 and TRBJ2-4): SAVISQKPSRDICQRGTSLTIQCQVDSQVTMMFWYRQQPGQSLTLIATANQGSEATYESGFVIDKFPISRPNLTFSTLTVSNMSPEDSSIYLCSVGTLAGMDKNIQYFGAGTRLSVL.

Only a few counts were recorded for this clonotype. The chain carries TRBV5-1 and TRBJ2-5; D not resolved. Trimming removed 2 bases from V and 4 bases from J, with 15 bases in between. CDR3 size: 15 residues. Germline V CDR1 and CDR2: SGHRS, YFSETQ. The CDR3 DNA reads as TGCGCCAGCAGCTTAGGCCCACAATGGGGAGAGACCCAGTACTTC. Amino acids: CASSLGPQWGETQYF.

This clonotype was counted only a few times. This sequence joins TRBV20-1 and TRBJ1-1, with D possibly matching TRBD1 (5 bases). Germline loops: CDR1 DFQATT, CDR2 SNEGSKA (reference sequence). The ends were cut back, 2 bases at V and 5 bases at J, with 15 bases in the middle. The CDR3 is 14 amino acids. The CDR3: CSARRPNGGTEAFF. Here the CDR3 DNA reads TGCAGTGCTAGACGTCCGAACGGGGGGACTGAAGCTTTCTTT.

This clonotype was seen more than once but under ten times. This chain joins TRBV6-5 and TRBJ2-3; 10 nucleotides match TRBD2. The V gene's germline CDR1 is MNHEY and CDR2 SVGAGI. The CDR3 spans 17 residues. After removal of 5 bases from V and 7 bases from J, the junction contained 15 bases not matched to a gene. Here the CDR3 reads CASSPAVAGGSSHTQYF. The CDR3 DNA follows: TGTGCCAGCAGTCCCGCGGTAGCGGGGGGTTCCTCGCATACGCAGTATTTT.

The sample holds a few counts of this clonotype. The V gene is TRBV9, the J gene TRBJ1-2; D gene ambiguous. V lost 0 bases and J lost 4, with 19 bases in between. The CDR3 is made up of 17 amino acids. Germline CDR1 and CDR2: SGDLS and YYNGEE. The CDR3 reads CASSVDLGKGLSYGYTF. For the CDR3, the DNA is TGTGCCAGCAGCGTAGATCTGGGAAAAGGTTTGAGCTATGGCTACACCTTC.

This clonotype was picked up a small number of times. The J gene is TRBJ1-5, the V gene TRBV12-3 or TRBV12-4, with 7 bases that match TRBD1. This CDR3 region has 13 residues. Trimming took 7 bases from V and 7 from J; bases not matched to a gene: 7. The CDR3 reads CASTRDRIQPQHF. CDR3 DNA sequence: TGTGCCAGCACCAGGGACAGAATCCAGCCCCAGCATTTT.

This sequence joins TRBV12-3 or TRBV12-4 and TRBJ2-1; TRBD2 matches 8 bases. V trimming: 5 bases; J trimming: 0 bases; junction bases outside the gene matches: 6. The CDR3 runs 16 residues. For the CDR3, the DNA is TGTGCCAGCAGTCCCGCGCGGGGGGTCTCCTACAATGAGCAGTTCTTC. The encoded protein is CASSPARGVSYNEQFF.

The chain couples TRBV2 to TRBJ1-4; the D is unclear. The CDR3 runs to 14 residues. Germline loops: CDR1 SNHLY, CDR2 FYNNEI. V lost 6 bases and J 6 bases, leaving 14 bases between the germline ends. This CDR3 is CASSAVQAYEKLFF. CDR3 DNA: TGTGCCAGCAGCGCGGTGCAGGCGTATGAAAAACTGTTTTTT. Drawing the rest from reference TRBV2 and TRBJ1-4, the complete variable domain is EPEVTQTPSHQVTQMGQEVILRCVPISNHLYFYWYRQILGQKVEFLVSFYNNEISEKSEIFDDQFSVERPDGSNFTLKIRSTKLEDSAMYFCASSAVQAYEKLFFGSGTQLSVL.

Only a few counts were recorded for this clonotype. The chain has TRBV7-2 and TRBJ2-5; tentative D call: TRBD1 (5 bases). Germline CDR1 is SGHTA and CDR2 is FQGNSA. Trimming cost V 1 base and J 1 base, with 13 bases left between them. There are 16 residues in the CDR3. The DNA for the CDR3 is TGTGCCAGCAGCTTAGGGACGACAGTAATCCAAGAGACCCAGTACTTC. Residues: CASSLGTTVIQETQYF.

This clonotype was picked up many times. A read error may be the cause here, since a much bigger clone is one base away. The CDR3 coding sequence is TGTGCCAGCAGCTTAGTAGGGCCCACAGATACGCAGTATTTT. As protein: CASSLVGPTDTQYF. The rearrangement joins TRBV7-6 to TRBJ2-3, with D unresolved. V was shortened by 1 base and J by 2 bases, with 7 bases between the two germline ends. CDR3 length: 14 residues. Germline loops: CDR1 SGHVS, CDR2 FNYEAQ.

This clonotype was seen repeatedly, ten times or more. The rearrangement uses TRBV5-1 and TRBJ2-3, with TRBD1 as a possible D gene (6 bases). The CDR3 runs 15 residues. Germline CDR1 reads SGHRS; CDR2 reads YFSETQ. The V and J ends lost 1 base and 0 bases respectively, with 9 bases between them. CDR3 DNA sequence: TGCGCCAGCAGCTTGTTGGGGACAAGCACAGATACGCAGTATTTT. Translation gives CASSLLGTSTDTQYF.

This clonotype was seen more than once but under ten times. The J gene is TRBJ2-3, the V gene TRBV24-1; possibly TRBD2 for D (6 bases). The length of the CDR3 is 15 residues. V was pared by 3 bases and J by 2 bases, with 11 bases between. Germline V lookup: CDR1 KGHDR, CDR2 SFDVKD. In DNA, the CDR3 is TGTGCCACCAGTGATCAGGCTAGCGCCACAGATACGCAGTATTTT. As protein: CATSDQASATDTQYF.

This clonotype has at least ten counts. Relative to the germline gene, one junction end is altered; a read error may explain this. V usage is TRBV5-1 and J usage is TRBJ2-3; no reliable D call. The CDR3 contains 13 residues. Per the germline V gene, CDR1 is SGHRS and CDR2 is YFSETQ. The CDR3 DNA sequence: TGTGCCAGCAGCTTACGGGGCACAGATACGCAGTATTTT. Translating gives CASSLRGTDTQYF.

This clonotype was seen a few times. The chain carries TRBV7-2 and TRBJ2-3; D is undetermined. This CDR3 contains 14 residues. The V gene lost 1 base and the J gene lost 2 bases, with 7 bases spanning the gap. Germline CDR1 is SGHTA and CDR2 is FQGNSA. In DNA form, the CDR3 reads TGTGCCAGCAGCTTAGTCCATAACACAGATACGCAGTATTTT. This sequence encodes CASSLVHNTDTQYF.

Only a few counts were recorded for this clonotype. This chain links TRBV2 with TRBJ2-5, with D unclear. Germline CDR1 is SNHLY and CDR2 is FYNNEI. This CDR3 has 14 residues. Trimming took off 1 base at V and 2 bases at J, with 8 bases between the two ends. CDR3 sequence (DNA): TGTGCCAGCAGTGAAGGGACGGCTCAAGAGACCCAGTACTTC. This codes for CASSEGTAQETQYF.

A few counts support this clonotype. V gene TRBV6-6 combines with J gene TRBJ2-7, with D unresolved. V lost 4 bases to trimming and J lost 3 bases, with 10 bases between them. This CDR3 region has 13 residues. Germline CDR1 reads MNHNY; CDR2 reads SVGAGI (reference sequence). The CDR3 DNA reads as TGTGCCAGCAGTTTAACACTGAACTACGAGCAGTACTTC. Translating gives CASSLTLNYEQYF.

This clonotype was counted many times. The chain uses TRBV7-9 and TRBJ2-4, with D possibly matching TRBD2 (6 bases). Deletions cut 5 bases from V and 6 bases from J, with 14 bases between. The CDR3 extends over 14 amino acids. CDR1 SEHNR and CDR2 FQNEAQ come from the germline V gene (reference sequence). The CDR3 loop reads CASSPSAGLNIQYF. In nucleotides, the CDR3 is TGTGCCAGCAGCCCGTCCGCGGGGTTAAACATTCAGTACTTC. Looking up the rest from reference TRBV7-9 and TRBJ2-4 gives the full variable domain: DTGVSQNPRHKITKRGQNVTFRCDPISEHNRLYWYRQTLGQGPEFLTYFQNEAQLEKSRLLSDRFSAERPKGSFSTLEIQRTEQGDSAMYLCASSPSAGLNIQYFGAGTRLSVL.

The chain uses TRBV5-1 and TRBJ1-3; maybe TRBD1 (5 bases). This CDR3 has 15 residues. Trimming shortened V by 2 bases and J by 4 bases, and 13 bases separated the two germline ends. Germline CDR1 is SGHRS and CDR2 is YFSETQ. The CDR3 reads CASSLTGAAGNTIYF. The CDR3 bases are TGCGCCAGCAGCTTAACTGGGGCGGCGGGAAACACCATATATTTT. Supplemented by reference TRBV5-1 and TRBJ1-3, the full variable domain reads KAGVTQTPRYLIKTRGQQVTLSCSPISGHRSVSWYQQTPGQGLQFLFEYFSETQRNKGNFPGRFSGRQFSNSRSEMNVSTLELGDSALYLCASSLTGAAGNTIYFGEGSWLTVV.

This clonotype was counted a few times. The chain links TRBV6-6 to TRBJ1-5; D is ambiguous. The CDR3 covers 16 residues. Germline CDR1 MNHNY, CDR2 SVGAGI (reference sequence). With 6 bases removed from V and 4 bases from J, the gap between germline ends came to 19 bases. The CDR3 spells CASSSPDLRLNQPQHF. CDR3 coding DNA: TGTGCCAGCAGCTCTCCAGATTTACGATTGAATCAGCCCCAGCATTTT.

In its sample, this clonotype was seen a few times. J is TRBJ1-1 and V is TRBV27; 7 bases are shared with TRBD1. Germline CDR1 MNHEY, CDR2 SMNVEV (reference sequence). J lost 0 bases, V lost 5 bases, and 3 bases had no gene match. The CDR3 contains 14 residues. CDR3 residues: CASSGQVMNTEAFF. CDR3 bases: TGTGCCAGCAGTGGACAGGTCATGAACACTGAAGCTTTCTTT.

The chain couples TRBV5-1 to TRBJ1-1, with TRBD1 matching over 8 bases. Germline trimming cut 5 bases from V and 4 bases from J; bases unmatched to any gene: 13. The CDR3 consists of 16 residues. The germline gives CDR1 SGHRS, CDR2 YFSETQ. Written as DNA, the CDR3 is TGCGCCAGCAGTCTCGCAGGGGGCGCAGGGGCCACTGAAGCTTTCTTT. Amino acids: CASSLAGGAGATEAFF.

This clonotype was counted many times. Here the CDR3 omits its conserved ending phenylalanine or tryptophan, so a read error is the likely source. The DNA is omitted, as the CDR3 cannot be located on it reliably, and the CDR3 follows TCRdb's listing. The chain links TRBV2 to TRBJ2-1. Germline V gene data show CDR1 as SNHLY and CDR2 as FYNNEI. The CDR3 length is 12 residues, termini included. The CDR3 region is CASSDDGFLDIR.